This T cell receptor beta chain was documented in a study of technical replicates of blood from several donors. For this clone: The junction differs from germline at one of its ends, possibly a read error.

Measured with immunoSEQ multiplex PCR; TCRdb has only the in-frame clones, and not every one. The sample lists tens of thousands of clones, 95% to 98% occurring once. This CDR3 is built from 15 residues. The germline V gene encodes CDR1 SSHAT and CDR2 FNYEAQ (reference sequence). Sequencing was carried out using T cells isolated from PBMCs. V and J are TRBV7-7 and TRBJ2-5, with TRBD1 matching over 9 bases. This receptor was taken from a human donor in good health. In nucleotides, the CDR3 is TGTGCTAGCAGCAAACACAGGGGGCGCGGGGAGACCCAGTACTTC. Amino acid sequence: CASSKHRGRGETQYF. Filled out from reference TRBV7-7 and TRBJ2-5, the complete variable domain reads GAGVSQSPRYKVTKRGQDVTLRCDPISSHATLYWYQQALGQGPEFLTYFNYEAQPDKSGLPSDRFSAERPEGSISTLTIQRTEQRDSAMYRCASSKHRGRGETQYFGPGTRLLVL.